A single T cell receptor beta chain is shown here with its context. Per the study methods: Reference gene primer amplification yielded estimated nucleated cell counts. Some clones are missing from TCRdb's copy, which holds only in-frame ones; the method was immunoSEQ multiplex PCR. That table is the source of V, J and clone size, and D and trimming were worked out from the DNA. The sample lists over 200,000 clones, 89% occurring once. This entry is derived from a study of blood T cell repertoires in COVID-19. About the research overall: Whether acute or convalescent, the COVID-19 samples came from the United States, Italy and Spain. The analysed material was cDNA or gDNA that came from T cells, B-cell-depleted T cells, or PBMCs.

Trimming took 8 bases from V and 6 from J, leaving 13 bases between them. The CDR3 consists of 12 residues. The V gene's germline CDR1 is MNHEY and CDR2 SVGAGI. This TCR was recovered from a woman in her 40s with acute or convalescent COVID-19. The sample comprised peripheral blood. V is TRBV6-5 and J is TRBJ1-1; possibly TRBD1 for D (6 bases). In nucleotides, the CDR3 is TGTGCCAGCGGGAGGGGGGACGCTGAAGCTTTCTTT. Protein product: CASGRGDAEAFF.